This T cell receptor beta chain originates from a study of blood T cell repertoires in COVID-19. Clones were read by immunoSEQ multiplex PCR, and TCRdb kept only the in-frame ones, dropping some. The table records 93,000 or so clones, roughly 90% of them present only once. Sequencing was performed on peripheral blood. This receptor was taken from a woman older than 75 in a cohort sampled during active COVID-19.

For the CDR3, the DNA is TGTGCCATCAGTCCGGGACAGGGGGCCACCTACGAGCAGTACTTC. Its translation: CAISPGQGATYEQYF. This chain links TRBV10-3 with TRBJ2-7; 12 nucleotides line up with TRBD1. CDR3 length: 15 residues. Germline CDR1 is ENHRY and CDR2 is SYGVKD. V lost 5 bases and J lost 2; bases outside the gene matches: 4.